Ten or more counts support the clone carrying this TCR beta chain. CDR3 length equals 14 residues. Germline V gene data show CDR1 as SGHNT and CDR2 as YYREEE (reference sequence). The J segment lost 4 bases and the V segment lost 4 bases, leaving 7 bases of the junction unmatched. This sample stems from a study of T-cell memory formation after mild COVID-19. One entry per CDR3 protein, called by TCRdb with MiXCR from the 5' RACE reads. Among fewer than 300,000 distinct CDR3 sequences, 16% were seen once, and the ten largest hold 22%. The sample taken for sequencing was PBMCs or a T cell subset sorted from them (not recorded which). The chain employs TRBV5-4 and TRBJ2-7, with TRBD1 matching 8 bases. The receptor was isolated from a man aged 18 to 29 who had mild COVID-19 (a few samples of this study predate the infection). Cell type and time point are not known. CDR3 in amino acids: CASSLGQGAYEQYF. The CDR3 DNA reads TGTGCCAGCAGCCTTGGACAGGGTGCGTACGAGCAGTACTTC.